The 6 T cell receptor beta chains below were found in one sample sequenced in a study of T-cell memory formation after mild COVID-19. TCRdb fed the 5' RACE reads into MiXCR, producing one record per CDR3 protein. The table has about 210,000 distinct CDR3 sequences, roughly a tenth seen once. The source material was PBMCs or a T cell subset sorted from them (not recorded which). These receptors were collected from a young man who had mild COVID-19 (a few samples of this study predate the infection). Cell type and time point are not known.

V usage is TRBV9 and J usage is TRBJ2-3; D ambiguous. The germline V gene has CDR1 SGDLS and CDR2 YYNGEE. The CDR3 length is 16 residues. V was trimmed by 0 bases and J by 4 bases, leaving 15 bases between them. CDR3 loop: CASSVDPPGSADTQYF. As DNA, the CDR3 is TGTGCCAGCAGCGTAGACCCCCCAGGCAGCGCAGATACGCAGTATTTT. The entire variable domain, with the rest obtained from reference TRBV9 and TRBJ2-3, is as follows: DSGVTQTPKHLITATGQRVTLRCSPRSGDLSVYWYQQSLDQGLQFLIQYYNGEERAKGNILERFSAQQFPDLHSELNLSSLELGDSALYFCASSVDPPGSADTQYFGPGTRLTVL.

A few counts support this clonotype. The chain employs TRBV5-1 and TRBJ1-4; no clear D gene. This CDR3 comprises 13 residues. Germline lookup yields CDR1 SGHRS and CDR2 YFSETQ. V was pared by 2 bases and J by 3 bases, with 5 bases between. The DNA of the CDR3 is TGCGCCAGCAGCTTAGATTCTAATGAAAAACTGTTTTTT. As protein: CASSLDSNEKLFF.

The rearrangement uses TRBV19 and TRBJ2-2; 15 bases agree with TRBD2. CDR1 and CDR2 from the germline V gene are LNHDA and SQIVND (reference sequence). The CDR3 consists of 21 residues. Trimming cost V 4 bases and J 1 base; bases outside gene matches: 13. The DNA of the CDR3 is TGTGCCAGTAGTACCATACGACCGGGACTAGCGGGGGGACAGAACACCGGGGAGCTGTTTTTT. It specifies CASSTIRPGLAGGQNTGELFF. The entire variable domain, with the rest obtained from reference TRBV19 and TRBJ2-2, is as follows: DGGITQSPKYLFRKEGQNVTLSCEQNLNHDAMYWYRQDPGQGLRLIYYSQIVNDFQKGDIAEGYSVSREKKESFPLTVTSAQKNPTAFYLCASSTIRPGLAGGQNTGELFFGEGSRLTVL.

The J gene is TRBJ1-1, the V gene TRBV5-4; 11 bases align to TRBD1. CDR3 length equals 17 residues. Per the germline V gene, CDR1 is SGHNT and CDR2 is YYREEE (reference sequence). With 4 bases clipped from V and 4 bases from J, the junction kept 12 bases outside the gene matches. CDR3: CASSRAGTGGLGTEAFF. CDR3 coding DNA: TGTGCCAGCAGCCGCGCCGGGACAGGGGGTTTGGGCACTGAAGCTTTCTTT.

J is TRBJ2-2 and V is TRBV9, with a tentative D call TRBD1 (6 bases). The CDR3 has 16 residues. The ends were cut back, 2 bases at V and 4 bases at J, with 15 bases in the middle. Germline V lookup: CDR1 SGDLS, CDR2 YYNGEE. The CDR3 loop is CASSVRQALRTGELFF. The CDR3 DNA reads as TGTGCCAGCAGCGTTCGACAGGCTCTCCGCACCGGGGAGCTGTTTTTT.

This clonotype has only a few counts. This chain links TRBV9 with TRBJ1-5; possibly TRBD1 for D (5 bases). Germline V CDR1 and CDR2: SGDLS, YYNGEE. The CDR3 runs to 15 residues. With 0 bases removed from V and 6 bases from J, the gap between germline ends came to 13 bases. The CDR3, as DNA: TGTGCCAGCAGCGTAGCTGGAGGGGAGGGTCAGCCCCAGCATTTT. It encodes CASSVAGGEGQPQHF. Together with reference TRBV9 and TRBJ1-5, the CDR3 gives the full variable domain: DSGVTQTPKHLITATGQRVTLRCSPRSGDLSVYWYQQSLDQGLQFLIQYYNGEERAKGNILERFSAQQFPDLHSELNLSSLELGDSALYFCASSVAGGEGQPQHFGDGTRLSIL.